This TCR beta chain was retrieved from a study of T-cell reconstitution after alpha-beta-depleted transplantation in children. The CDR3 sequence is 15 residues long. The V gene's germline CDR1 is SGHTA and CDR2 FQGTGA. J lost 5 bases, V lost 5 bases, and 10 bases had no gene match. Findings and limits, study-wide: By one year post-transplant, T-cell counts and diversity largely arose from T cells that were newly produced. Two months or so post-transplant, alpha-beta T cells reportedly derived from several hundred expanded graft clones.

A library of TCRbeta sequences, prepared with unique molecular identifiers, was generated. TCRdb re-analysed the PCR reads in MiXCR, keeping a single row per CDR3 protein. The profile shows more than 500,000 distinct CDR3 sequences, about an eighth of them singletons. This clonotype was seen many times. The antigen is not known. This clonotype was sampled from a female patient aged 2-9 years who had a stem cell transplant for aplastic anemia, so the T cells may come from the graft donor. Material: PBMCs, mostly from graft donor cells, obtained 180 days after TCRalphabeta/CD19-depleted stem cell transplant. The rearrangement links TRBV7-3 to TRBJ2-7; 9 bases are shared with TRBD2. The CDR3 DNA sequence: TGTGCCAGCAGCCAAGGACTAGCGAGTCTTGACGAGCAGTACTTC. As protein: CASSQGLASLDEQYF.